The T cell receptor beta chain under discussion was sequenced for a study of identical twins. This clonotype occurred many times. The antigen is not known. TCRdb processed the 5' RACE reads anew with MiXCR; each CDR3 protein has one entry. Of about 190,000 distinct CDR3 sequences listed, about 15% are singletons. Healthy Caucasians provided all donations. J was trimmed by 7 bases and V by 6 bases; bases with no gene match: 6. Germline assignment: CDR1 MRHNA and CDR2 SNTAGT. There are 13 residues in the CDR3. Whole-study findings and limits: High-abundance cord blood beta clonotypes had fewer insertions; memory repertoires showed none. Conclusions were based on cross-sectional statistical analysis, without following the same donors.

These data are also associated with another study on T cells expressing NK-cell markers. That publication notes: About 1.0-7.5% of CD8+ T cells in more than 5 donors belonged to dominant NKG2C+ clonotypes.

This chain uses TRBV6-4 with TRBJ1-3; 7 bases are a match to TRBD1. This TCR was sampled from a woman aged 18-35 years in good health. The material sequenced was CD8+ T cells sorted from blood. The CDR3 loop reads CASRHRGLNTIYF. The CDR3, as DNA: TGTGCCAGCAGACACAGGGGTTTGAACACCATATATTTT.